This TCR beta chain was retrieved from a study of identical twins. The study, taken as a whole, reports: Models predicted less out-of-frame TCR alpha sharing in monozygotic twins than was found. Because invariant MAIT and iNKT cells could be present, zero-insertion analyses could be partly confounded.

With 0 bases clipped from V and 10 bases from J, the junction kept 1 base outside the gene matches. The CDR3 extends over 13 amino acids. Per germline, CDR1 ENHRY and CDR2 SYGVKD. This clonotype has a count of ten or more. Its antigen is unknown. Using its own MiXCR run on the 5' RACE reads, TCRdb lists one record per CDR3 protein. The table shows fewer than 650,000 distinct CDR3 sequences, with 7.1% occurring only once. This same sample was also taken into another study, of yellow fever vaccine responses in identical twins.

This clonotype originated in a woman in her late teens or twenties in good health. V and J are TRBV10-3 and TRBJ2-3, with 10 bases fitting TRBD2. Sequenced: PBMCs. CDR3 region: CAISESLAGAQYF. CDR3 coding DNA: TGTGCCATCAGTGAGTCCCTAGCGGGGGCGCAGTATTTT.